The rows below give T cell receptor beta chains drawn from one sample of a study of shared clonotypes between healthy human individuals. The method was immunoSEQ multiplex PCR; TCRdb's version includes in-frame clones alone and lacks a portion of them. Of roughly 2,500,000 clones in the sample, 90% to 95% were seen once. Sequenced material: naive CD4+ T cells from PBMCs. These receptors were obtained from a young man in good health. Some clones in this sample may be carry-over from other donors' samples. CDR3s include the opening cysteine and the closing phenylalanine or tryptophan. The order of the fields is clone size, J gene, D gene, V gene, CDR3 DNA, CDR3 protein. A D gene is named only where the DNA matches it firmly. The size of a clone is reported for some rows only, either as once, few or many, or as a class for expanded clones.

>.|TRBJ1-1|.|TRBV15
TGTGCCACCAGCAGAGATCCTATGAACACTGAAGCTTTCTTT
CATSRDPMNTEAFF
>once|TRBJ2-7|.|TRBV5-1
TGCGCCAGCAGCTTGGTGGTGCCACACGAGCAGTACTTC
CASSLVVPHEQYF
>.|TRBJ2-7|TRBD2|TRBV5-1
TGCGCCAGCAGCTCGGGGGGGGCCTACGAGCAGTACTTC
CASSSGGAYEQYF
>.|TRBJ2-5|TRBD2|TRBV7-3
TGTGCCAGCAGCCTTACTAGCGGGAGGGCCCAAGAGACCCAGTACTTC
CASSLTSGRAQETQYF
>.|TRBJ2-3|.|TRBV11-3
TGTGCCAGCAGCTTAACTCCGGGGATGGGCACAGATACGCAGTATTTT
CASSLTPGMGTDTQYF
>once|TRBJ1-2|.|TRBV7-8
TGTGCCAGCAGCTTAGTGGGACACAGCTACACCTTC
CASSLVGHSYTF
>.|TRBJ2-1|.|TRBV15
TGTGCCACCAGCAGAGATGTTGGCAGGGGTGCCTACAATGAGCAGTTCTTC
CATSRDVGRGAYNEQFF
>.|TRBJ2-5|TRBD1|TRBV6-6
TGTGCCAGCAGTCCCGGGACAGGGACGGAGACCCAGTACTTC
CASSPGTGTETQYF
>once|TRBJ2-1|TRBD2|TRBV4-1
TGCGCCAGCAGCCCCTACTCTAGCGGGAGGGAGAGGAATGAGCAGTTCTTC
CASSPYSSGRERNEQFF
>.|TRBJ2-3|.|TRBV6-5
TGTGCCAGCAGTTACCCAGGAACAGATACGCAGTATTTT
CASSYPGTDTQYF
>once|TRBJ1-1|.|TRBV7-9
TGTGCCAGCAGCTTCAACCGGGACATAAACACTGAAGCTTTCTTT
CASSFNRDINTEAFF
>.|TRBJ2-2|.|TRBV2
TGTGCCAGCAGGGGAGAGGGACGGAACACCGGGGAGCTGTTTTTT
CASRGEGRNTGELFF
>.|TRBJ2-1|TRBD1|TRBV11-3
TGTGCCAGCAGCTTAGATCCGGGGACAGGTTTCAATGAGCAGTTCTTC
CASSLDPGTGFNEQFF
>.|TRBJ1-1|.|TRBV5-8
TGTGCCAGCACCCGCGGGGGGAACGTGAACACTGAAGCTTTCTTT
CASTRGGNVNTEAFF
>.|TRBJ2-2|TRBD2|TRBV7-2
TGTGCCAGCAGCTTAAGACTAGCGGGGGTGGGCGGGGAGCTGTTTTTT
CASSLRLAGVGGELFF
>.|TRBJ2-7|.|TRBV6-5
TGTGCCAGCAGTTACTCATTCAGGGAATTTGGATACGAGCAGTACTTC
CASSYSFREFGYEQYF
>.|TRBJ2-5|.|TRBV28
TGTGCCAGCAGTTTTGGACAACGTCAAGAGACCCAGTACTTC
CASSFGQRQETQYF
>.|TRBJ2-5|.|TRBV5-1
TGCGCCAGCAGCTTGGGGCTAGCGATGGAAAACCAGTACTTC
CASSLGLAMENQYF
>.|TRBJ2-7|.|TRBV29-1
TGCAGCGTTGCGGACAACACCTACGAGCAGTACTTC
CSVADNTYEQYF
>.|TRBJ1-5|.|TRBV19
TGTGCCAGTAGTGCCGGACGGTTTAGCAATCAGCCCCAGCATTTT
CASSAGRFSNQPQHF
>.|TRBJ2-7|TRBD1|TRBV14
TGTGCCAGCAGCCCTTACACCGGGACAGTTAACCCCTACGAGCAGTACTTC
CASSPYTGTVNPYEQYF
>.|TRBJ1-5|.|TRBV6-1
TGTGCCAGCAGTGGAGGGGTTGCGAGAAAAAAGCCCCAGCATTTT
CASSGGVARKKPQHF
>.|TRBJ2-2|.|TRBV4-3
TGCGCCAGCAGCCAAGAGGGGCTGCAGGGTGTCACCGGGGAGCTGTTTTTT
CASSQEGLQGVTGELFF
>few|TRBJ1-5|TRBD1|TRBV18
TGTGCCAGCTCACCGTCGGGACAGAACAATCAGCCCCAGCATTTT
CASSPSGQNNQPQHF
>once|TRBJ2-2|.|TRBV27
TGTGCCAGCAGTTTATGCAGGGATTTCACCGGGGAGCTGTTTTTT
CASSLCRDFTGELFF
>once|TRBJ1-5|TRBD1|TRBV27
TGTGCCAGCAGTCCCGGACAGGGGGCAAATCAGCCCCAGCATTTT
CASSPGQGANQPQHF
>.|TRBJ1-2|.|TRBV28
TGTGCCAGCAGCCCCCAGGGGCGTAACTATGGCTACACCTTC
CASSPQGRNYGYTF
>.|TRBJ2-2|.|TRBV5-6
TGTGCCAGCAGCTTGAGGGGGAACACCGGGGAGCTGTTTTTT
CASSLRGNTGELFF
>.|TRBJ2-1|TRBD2|TRBV7-8
TGTGCCAGCAGCTTAGACCTAGCGGGCTACAATGAGCAGTTCTTC
CASSLDLAGYNEQFF
>.|TRBJ1-5|TRBD1|TRBV19
TGTGCCAGTAGTAGGGACAGGGGAAATCAGCCCCAGCATTTT
CASSRDRGNQPQHF
>.|TRBJ1-2|.|TRBV28
TGTGCCAGCAGTTTCTGGGGGGACTATGGCTACACCTTC
CASSFWGDYGYTF
>.|TRBJ2-6|.|TRBV28
TGTGCCAGCAGTTCCGGGGGCTCTGGGGCCAACGTCCTGACTTTC
CASSSGGSGANVLTF
>.|TRBJ1-1|TRBD1|TRBV29-1
TGCAGCGCTATACAGGGGGCAGGTGGCACTGAAGCTTTCTTT
CSAIQGAGGTEAFF
>.|TRBJ2-7|.|TRBV6-6
TGTGCCAGCAGTCCCCTCAGCTCCGAGCAGTACTTC
CASSPLSSEQYF
>.|TRBJ1-1|.|TRBV5-1
TGCGCCAGCTCCCTGCGGTCGAACACTGAAGCTTTCTTT
CASSLRSNTEAFF
>.|TRBJ2-3|.|TRBV7-2
TGTGCCAGCAGCTTCTTGAGTGGGGTAACAGATACGCAGTATTTT
CASSFLSGVTDTQYF
>.|TRBJ2-7|.|TRBV28
TGTGCCAGCAGTCCCTCGGGACCCTACGAGCAGTACTTC
CASSPSGPYEQYF
>.|TRBJ2-3|.|TRBV18
TGTGCCAGCTCACCATTGTCAGGCGGAGATACGCAGTATTTT
CASSPLSGGDTQYF